The 24 T cell receptor beta chains given below trace back to one sample, sequenced in a study of blood T cell repertoires in COVID-19. TCRdb keeps only in-frame clones here, not all; method: immunoSEQ multiplex PCR. The table has 200,000 to 250,000 clones, about 83% seen once; the top ten hold around 1.3%. The sequencing input was peripheral blood. The receptors here all came from a woman in her twenties or thirties with COVID-19, enrolled during active disease.

The chain uses TRBV7-3 and TRBJ2-5, with D possibly TRBD1 on 5 matching bases. The germline V gene has CDR1 SGHTA and CDR2 FQGTGA. Trimming took 5 bases from V and 1 from J, leaving 14 bases between them. The CDR3 sequence is 15 residues long. The DNA for the CDR3 is TGTGCCAGCAGCCCTGGTTGGCAGGGCCAAGAGACCCAGTACTTC. This translates into CASSPGWQGQETQYF.

This clone showed up just a few times. The gene calls are TRBV2 and TRBJ1-6; 11 bases agree with TRBD1. Unmatched junction bases numbered 6, after V lost 6 bases and J lost 5 bases. CDR1 is SNHLY, CDR2 FYNNEI, per germline. CDR3 length equals 16 residues. CDR3 DNA: TGTGCCAGCAGCGGACAGGGGGCTTTGAATAATTCACCCCTCCACTTT. The encoded protein is CASSGQGALNNSPLHF.

The V and J genes are TRBV28 and TRBJ1-5; TRBD1 aligns across 8 bases. Germline values: CDR1 MDHEN, CDR2 SYDVKM. J gave up 3 bases and V 4 bases, and 5 bases lay outside the gene matches. The CDR3 extends over 15 amino acids. The CDR3 DNA sequence: TGTGCCAGCAGTTGGGGACAGGAGCCCAATCAGCCCCAGCATTTT. Encoded protein: CASSWGQEPNQPQHF.

The gene calls are TRBV7-2 and TRBJ1-2; TRBD1 is a possible D gene (6 bases). With 0 bases removed from V and 8 bases from J, the gap between germline ends came to 10 bases. The CDR3 is 13 amino acids. From germline, CDR1 is SGHTA and CDR2 FQGNSA. The CDR3 reads CASSLAGGGGYTF. CDR3 in DNA: TGTGCCAGCAGCTTAGCGGGCGGGGGCGGCTACACCTTC.

This clone was detected a few times. The genes are TRBV5-1 and TRBJ1-1; maybe TRBD1 (6 bases). CDR3 length equals 15 residues. Germline lookup yields CDR1 SGHRS and CDR2 YFSETQ. Trimming removed 6 bases at V and 3 bases at J, with 18 bases between. The CDR3 coding sequence is TGCGCCAGCACCCCCGCCACAGGGTGGGACACTGAAGCTTTCTTT. Protein: CASTPATGWDTEAFF.

This rearrangement joins TRBV18 to TRBJ2-2; a weak D match, TRBD1 (5 bases). Trimming shortened V by 2 bases and J by 5 bases, and 12 bases separated the two germline ends. There are 15 residues in the CDR3. CDR1 is KGHSH and CDR2 is LQKENI in the germline V gene. The CDR3 nucleotides are TGTGCCAGCTCACCAGGGGCCCGAAGGACCGGGGAGCTGTTTTTT. It encodes CASSPGARRTGELFF.

The chain uses TRBV30 and TRBJ2-1; TRBD2 matches at 9 bases. V was clipped by 1 base and J by 0 bases; unmatched bases: 7. This CDR3 spans 17 amino acids. Germline values: CDR1 GTSNPN, CDR2 SVGIG (reference sequence). The DNA for the CDR3 is TGTGCCTGGAGTGGCGGGGGGGCCCATAGCTCCTACAATGAGCAGTTCTTC. Translated, it gives CAWSGGGAHSSYNEQFF.

The chain is built from TRBV25-1 and TRBJ1-6; the D gene is possibly TRBD1 (6 bases). The V gene's germline CDR1 is MGHDK and CDR2 SYGVNS. CDR3 length: 14 amino acids. Trimming removed 6 bases at V and 9 bases at J, with 15 bases between. The CDR3 loop reads CASRGDTWGSPLHF. As DNA, the CDR3 is TGTGCCAGCAGGGGGGACACCTGGGGTTCACCCCTCCACTTT. Drawing the rest from reference TRBV25-1 and TRBJ1-6, the complete variable domain is EADIYQTPRYLVIGTGKKITLECSQTMGHDKMYWYQQDPGMELHLIHYSYGVNSTEKGDLSSESTVSRIRTEHFPLTLESARPSHTSQYLCASRGDTWGSPLHFGNGTRLTVT.

The chain combines TRBV19 with TRBJ2-5; a possible D gene is TRBD1 (5 bases). V lost 3 bases and J lost 7, with 6 bases in between. This CDR3 has 11 amino acids. Germline values: CDR1 LNHDA, CDR2 SQIVND (reference sequence). This CDR3 reads CASSIGATQYF. CDR3 in DNA: TGTGCCAGTAGTATTGGGGCGACCCAGTACTTC.

This chain uses TRBV4-1 with TRBJ1-4; no firm D call. CDR3 length equals 16 residues. V lost 3 bases to trimming and J lost 3 bases, with 14 bases between them. Germline loops: CDR1 MGHRA, CDR2 YSYEKL. The CDR3 here is CASSQNRGVSNEKLFF. CDR3 sequence (DNA): TGCGCCAGCAGCCAGAATCGGGGAGTATCTAATGAAAAACTGTTTTTT.

The chain links TRBV7-9 to TRBJ2-2; 9 bases match TRBD2. Trimming cost V 4 bases and J 5 bases; bases outside gene matches: 5. The CDR3 totals 15 residues. The V gene's germline CDR1 is SEHNR and CDR2 FQNEAQ (reference sequence). The CDR3 here is CASSWGSGRTGELFF. In DNA form, the CDR3 reads TGTGCCAGCAGCTGGGGTAGCGGGAGAACCGGGGAGCTGTTTTTT.

V is TRBV5-4 and J is TRBJ2-5, with TRBD2 identical over 8 bases. Germline V lookup: CDR1 SGHNT, CDR2 YYREEE (reference sequence). J gave up 5 bases and V 0 bases, and 9 bases lay outside the gene matches. The length of the CDR3 is 16 residues. CDR3 protein: CASSLAGGGPGETQYF. The CDR3 DNA reads as TGTGCCAGCAGCTTGGCTGGCGGGGGGCCGGGGGAGACCCAGTACTTC.

The gene calls are TRBV5-1 and TRBJ2-1; 11 nucleotides match TRBD1. Germline V gene data show CDR1 as SGHRS and CDR2 as YFSETQ. V shed 2 bases, J shed 8 bases, and the junction held 18 bases outside the gene matches. The CDR3 sequence is 19 residues long. CDR3 amino acids: CASSLFPPGQGVGGDEQFF. The CDR3 DNA follows: TGCGCCAGCAGCTTATTTCCTCCGGGACAGGGGGTTGGTGGCGATGAGCAGTTCTTC.

This clone came up once. The chain combines TRBV13 with TRBJ1-1, with D unresolved. Germline V lookup: CDR1 PRHDT, CDR2 FYEKMQ (reference sequence). The CDR3 has 14 residues. V lost 4 bases and J 1 base, leaving 10 bases between the germline ends. The CDR3 DNA is TGTGCCAGCAGCTCTATCCAGGAGAACACTGAAGCTTTCTTT. Its translation is CASSSIQENTEAFF. The full variable domain, completed using reference TRBV13 and TRBJ1-1, is AAGVIQSPRHLIKEKRETATLKCYPIPRHDTVYWYQQGPGQDPQFLISFYEKMQSDKGSIPDRFSAQQFSDYHSELNMSSLELGDSALYFCASSSIQENTEAFFGQGTRLTVV.

This chain joins TRBV4-1 and TRBJ1-1; possible D gene TRBD1, 6 bases. CDR1 MGHRA and CDR2 YSYEKL come from the germline V gene. The V end lost 3 bases, the J end lost 5 bases, and 7 bases lay between the germline ends. The CDR3 totals 12 residues. DNA for the CDR3: TGCGCCAGCAGCCAGACAGGTACTGAAGCTTTCTTT. Translated, it gives CASSQTGTEAFF.

J is TRBJ2-7 and V is TRBV4-3, with D possibly TRBD2 on 6 matching bases. The CDR3 contains 18 residues. Trimming left V 0 bases short and J 0 bases short, with 18 bases between. Germline values: CDR1 LGHNA, CDR2 YSLEER. The CDR3 sequence is CASSQDAIRGLASYEQYF. The CDR3 DNA sequence: TGCGCCAGCAGCCAAGATGCGATTCGGGGACTCGCCTCCTACGAGCAGTACTTC.

The V and J genes are TRBV5-4 and TRBJ1-1; 10 bases agree with TRBD1. CDR3 size: 16 residues. J was trimmed by 2 bases and V by 5 bases; bases with no gene match: 9. Per the germline V gene, CDR1 is SGHNT and CDR2 is YYREEE (reference sequence). The DNA of the CDR3 is TGTGCCAGCAGTTTACCGGGACAGGGGTTAAACACTGAAGCTTTCTTT. It specifies CASSLPGQGLNTEAFF.

This rearrangement joins TRBV11-2 to TRBJ1-3; D is uncertain. This CDR3 has 16 amino acids. V was clipped by 7 bases and J by 0 bases, with 16 bases between them. Per germline, CDR1 SGHAT and CDR2 FQNNGV. In DNA form, the CDR3 reads TGTGCCAGCAAACCCGAGACGGGGTACTCTGGAAACACCATATATTTT. It codes for CASKPETGYSGNTIYF.

The CDR3 nucleotides are TGCAGCGTCGACTTAGGGGGTGAAAAACTGTTTTTT. It translates to CSVDLGGEKLFF. The gene calls are TRBV29-1 and TRBJ1-4; D possibly corresponds to TRBD1 (6 bases). Germline V gene lookup returns CDR1 SQVTM and CDR2 ANQGSEA. The CDR3 contains 12 residues. V was cut by 6 bases and J by 7 bases, with 12 bases left in between.

V is TRBV3-1 (or the pseudogene TRBV3-2) and J is TRBJ1-2; 8 bases are shared with TRBD1. This CDR3 is built from 14 residues. Per germline, CDR1 LGHDT and CDR2 YNNKEL (reference sequence). V trimming: 4 bases; J trimming: 8 bases; junction bases outside the gene matches: 9. The CDR3 DNA reads TGTGCCAGCAGCCGACCCTCGAACAGGGGGGGCTACACCTTC. Encoded protein: CASSRPSNRGGYTF.

This clone was found a few times. V is TRBV4-3 and J is TRBJ2-3, with TRBD2 matching 8 bases. V trimming: 2 bases; J trimming: 3 bases; junction bases outside the gene matches: 7. This CDR3 has 16 residues. From germline, CDR1 is LGHNA and CDR2 YSLEER. CDR3 DNA: TGCGCCAGCAGCCAATCTCGGACTAGCTTTACAGATACGCAGTATTTT. This codes for CASSQSRTSFTDTQYF.

The chain joins TRBV11-2 to TRBJ1-1; a possible D gene is TRBD1 (6 bases). Germline CDR1 SGHAT, CDR2 FQNNGV. The length of the CDR3 is 15 residues. Trimming removed 3 bases from V and 4 bases from J, with 15 bases in between. The DNA for the CDR3 is TGTGCCAGCAGCTTTAGCGGGGGCAGGGGCACTGAAGCTTTCTTT. This gives the protein CASSFSGGRGTEAFF.

This rearrangement joins TRBV24-1 to TRBJ2-1; TRBD2 aligns across 7 bases. V was clipped by 9 bases and J by 10 bases; unmatched bases: 5. The CDR3 length is 11 residues. The germline V gene encodes CDR1 KGHDR and CDR2 SFDVKD. The CDR3 is CATQKAGEQFF. The CDR3 DNA is TGTGCCACCCAAAAAGCGGGAGAGCAGTTCTTC.

The V gene is TRBV4-3, the J gene TRBJ2-2; 7 bases are a match to TRBD1. The CDR3 is 15 amino acids. V was pared by 6 bases and J by 1 base, with 5 bases of the junction left unmatched. The germline gives CDR1 LGHNA, CDR2 YSLEER. CDR3 in amino acids: CASSPGQRNTGELFF. CDR3 nucleotide sequence: TGCGCCAGCAGTCCGGGACAGCGGAACACCGGGGAGCTGTTTTTT.